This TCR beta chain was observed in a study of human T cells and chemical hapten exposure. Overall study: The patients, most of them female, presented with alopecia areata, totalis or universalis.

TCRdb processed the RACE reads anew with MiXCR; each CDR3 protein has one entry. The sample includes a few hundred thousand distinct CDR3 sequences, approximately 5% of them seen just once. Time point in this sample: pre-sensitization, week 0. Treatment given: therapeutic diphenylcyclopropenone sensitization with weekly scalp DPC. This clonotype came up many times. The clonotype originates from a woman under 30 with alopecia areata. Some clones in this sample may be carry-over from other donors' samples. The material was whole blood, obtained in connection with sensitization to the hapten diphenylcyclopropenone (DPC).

CDR3 bases: TGTGCCAGCAGTTTCCTTGATTCTACCACTGAAGCTTTCTTT. This sequence encodes CASSFLDSTTEAFF. The rearrangement uses TRBV12-3 or TRBV12-4 and TRBJ1-1; no firm D call. V shed 3 bases and J shed 4 bases, with 12 bases lying between them. CDR3 length: 14 residues.